This note documents a single TCR beta chain sequence. The antigen remains unidentified. This sample stems from a study of blood T cells in healthy people across ages. General observations from the study: Diversity of TCR beta per million T cells declined in a roughly linear way with age.

There are 16 residues in the CDR3. Deletions cut 5 bases from V and 2 bases from J, with 17 bases between. The V gene's germline CDR1 is SGHAT and CDR2 FQNNGV. Together with a sample-barcoded 5' primer, a J-beta primer mix was included in a second PCR lasting about 6 to 11 cycles. TCRdb recomputed calls from the 5' RACE reads with MiXCR, one row per CDR3 protein. This sample has roughly 1,000,000 distinct CDR3 sequences; almost 25% occur once, and the top ten carry less than 0.85%. These data were also filed under a second study, of T cells of mothers and their children. According to that study: No clones detected were persistent microchimeric T cell clones.

V usage is TRBV11-2 and J usage is TRBJ2-3; the D gene is possibly TRBD1 (6 bases). This TCR was recovered from a girl aged 2 to 10 in good health. Sequenced material: blood. As DNA, the CDR3 is TGTGCCAGCAGCCCAGAAAGTGGGGGCCCCACAGATACGCAGTATTTT. Translating gives CASSPESGGPTDTQYF. Full variable domain (missing parts from reference TRBV11-2 and TRBJ2-3): EAGVAQSPRYKIIEKRQSVAFWCNPISGHATLYWYQQILGQGPKLLIQFQNNGVVDDSQLPKDRFSAERLKGVDSTLKIQPAKLEDSAVYLCASSPESGGPTDTQYFGPGTRLTVL.